The 15 T cell receptor beta chains below come from one sample, sequenced in a study of cytomegalovirus exposure and HLA in healthy donors. The method was immunoSEQ multiplex PCR; TCRdb's version includes in-frame clones alone and lacks a portion of them. The sample includes under 200,000 clones, about nine tenths of them seen just once. Sequences were obtained from PBMCs. The receptors here all came from a man aged 18 to 35 in good health and CMV-seropositive.

This chain links TRBV28 with TRBJ1-5; D ambiguous. CDR3 size: 14 residues. Germline V lookup: CDR1 MDHEN, CDR2 SYDVKM. V lost 7 bases and J 4 bases, leaving 14 bases between the germline ends. The CDR3 reads CASNLANTNQPQHF. The CDR3 coding sequence is TGTGCCAGCAACCTAGCGAACACAAATCAGCCCCAGCATTTT.

The J gene is TRBJ1-2, the V gene TRBV4-1, with 7 bases lining up with TRBD1. Germline V lookup: CDR1 MGHRA, CDR2 YSYEKL. With 1 base clipped from V and 3 bases from J, the junction kept 8 bases outside the gene matches. This CDR3 region has 16 residues. The CDR3 here is CASSQVDRATHYGYTF. CDR3 sequence (DNA): TGCGCCAGCAGCCAAGTCGACAGGGCAACACACTATGGCTACACCTTC.

The genes are TRBV9 and TRBJ1-2, with a weak D call TRBD1 (5 bases). The CDR3 length is 14 residues. The germline CDR1 and CDR2 sequences are SGDLS and YYNGEE. Trimming took 2 bases from V and 2 from J, leaving 10 bases between them. The CDR3 sequence is CASSVTVLNYGYTF. Here the CDR3 DNA reads TGTGCCAGCAGCGTGACAGTACTGAACTATGGCTACACCTTC. Together with reference TRBV9 and TRBJ1-2, the CDR3 gives the full variable domain: DSGVTQTPKHLITATGQRVTLRCSPRSGDLSVYWYQQSLDQGLQFLIQYYNGEERAKGNILERFSAQQFPDLHSELNLSSLELGDSALYFCASSVTVLNYGYTFGSGTRLTVV.

This chain links TRBV6-1 with TRBJ2-1; 7 bases align to TRBD2. This CDR3 contains 14 residues. With 10 bases clipped from V and 10 bases from J, the junction kept 16 bases outside the gene matches. Germline V gives CDR1 MNHNS, CDR2 SASEGT. In nucleotides, the CDR3 is TGTGCCACCACCGCGACTAGCTACCTATTGGAGCAGTTCTTC. Translated: CATTATSYLLEQFF.

V usage is TRBV5-1 and J usage is TRBJ2-5; D remains unclear. Trimming took off 3 bases at V and 1 base at J, with 10 bases between the two ends. CDR3 length: 14 amino acids. The germline V gene encodes CDR1 SGHRS and CDR2 YFSETQ. In DNA, the CDR3 is TGCGCCAGCAGCTCCACCGACTCCCAAGAGACCCAGTACTTC. Translated, it gives CASSSTDSQETQYF.

The chain recombines TRBV19 with TRBJ2-7, with 7 bases that match TRBD1. Germline loops: CDR1 LNHDA, CDR2 SQIVND (reference sequence). The CDR3 is 14 amino acids. After removal of 6 bases from V and 4 bases from J, the junction contained 9 bases not matched to a gene. The CDR3 region is CASRQGTPSYEQYF. As DNA, the CDR3 is TGTGCCAGTAGACAGGGGACCCCCTCGTACGAGCAGTACTTC.

The CDR3 DNA follows: TGCGCCAGCAGCCCACTCGGGAGCACTTATGGCTACACCTTC. It codes for CASSPLGSTYGYTF. The chain couples TRBV4-1 to TRBJ1-2; D remains ambiguous. The CDR3 sequence is 14 residues long. Between the trimmed V and J ends, which lost 4 bases and 5 bases, there was a span of 14 bases. Germline V lookup: CDR1 MGHRA, CDR2 YSYEKL.

The rearrangement uses TRBV2 and TRBJ2-1; TRBD2 matches 8 bases. J gave up 2 bases and V 6 bases, and 3 bases lay outside the gene matches. Germline CDR1 and CDR2: SNHLY and FYNNEI. CDR3 length: 14 residues. The CDR3 reads CASRWGLAYNEQFF. DNA for the CDR3: TGTGCCAGCAGATGGGGACTAGCCTACAATGAGCAGTTCTTC.

This chain links TRBV18 with TRBJ2-1; 9 nucleotides agree with TRBD2. Per the germline V gene, CDR1 is KGHSH and CDR2 is LQKENI. The CDR3 consists of 16 residues. V lost 3 bases to trimming and J lost 6 bases; unmatched junction nucleotides: 9. The CDR3 DNA reads TGTGCCAGCTCACCCCCCGGTGCGGGAGGGCCCAATGAGCAGTTCTTC. This gives the protein CASSPPGAGGPNEQFF.

V is TRBV18 and J is TRBJ1-3, with D maybe TRBD1 (5 bases). V was clipped by 5 bases and J by 2 bases, with 16 bases between them. The CDR3 is made up of 16 amino acids. Per germline, CDR1 KGHSH and CDR2 LQKENI. The CDR3 loop is CASSYGRGDAGNTIYF. The CDR3 DNA is TGTGCCAGCTCATACGGACGGGGGGATGCTGGAAACACCATATATTTT.

The chain joins TRBV4-1 to TRBJ1-3; D gene unclear. The CDR3 extends over 14 amino acids. Germline-derived CDR1 and CDR2 are MGHRA and YSYEKL. Trimming stripped 1 base from V and 0 bases from J, with 4 bases between. The CDR3 spells CASSQVSSGNTIYF. Here the CDR3 DNA reads TGCGCCAGCAGCCAAGTGAGCTCTGGAAACACCATATATTTT.

The CDR3 DNA is TGTGCCAGCAGCCGAACCTGGGACAGGTCGGCTATTAGGAACTATGGCTACACCTTC. Translating it yields CASSRTWDRSAIRNYGYTF. V is TRBV11-2 and J is TRBJ1-2; 8 positions agree with TRBD1. The CDR3 is 19 residues long. Germline V gives CDR1 SGHAT, CDR2 FQNNGV. J was trimmed by 2 bases and V by 5 bases; bases with no gene match: 19.

The rearrangement uses TRBV27 and TRBJ2-7; TRBD1 aligns across 11 bases. Germline CDR1 reads MNHEY; CDR2 reads SMNVEV (reference sequence). J gave up 6 bases and V 1 base, and 5 bases lay outside the gene matches. There are 15 residues in the CDR3. The DNA of the CDR3 is TGTGCCAGCAGTTTATATGGGACAGGGGGGCGCGAGCAGTACTTC. Translated: CASSLYGTGGREQYF.

The V gene is TRBV28, the J gene TRBJ2-1; weak D call: TRBD2 (5 bases). The CDR3 is 17 residues long. V was pared by 5 bases and J by 2 bases, with 19 bases between. CDR1 and CDR2 from the germline V gene are MDHEN and SYDVKM. The DNA for the CDR3 is TGTGCCAGCAGTCTCCGGGTAAAACGGGAACCCTACAATGAGCAGTTCTTC. This translates into CASSLRVKREPYNEQFF.

V gene TRBV4-1 combines with J gene TRBJ2-1; 7 bases are shared with TRBD2. Germline CDR1 MGHRA, CDR2 YSYEKL. CDR3 length: 15 amino acids. After removal of 0 bases from V and 6 bases from J, the junction contained 5 bases not matched to a gene. CDR3 coding DNA: TGCGCCAGCAGCCAAGAAGGACGGGGGGTCAATGAGCAGTTCTTC. Its protein product is CASSQEGRGVNEQFF.